The text below deals with one T cell receptor beta chain. Individuals drawn from 24 US areas were roughly 18 to 95 years old. During the 2 weeks before they entered the study, exposed participants had met someone with a PCR-confirmed or clinician-diagnosed COVID-19 case. How the authors handled the data: Estimates of nucleated cell counts were drawn from the amplification of reference gene primers. The assay was immunoSEQ multiplex PCR, and TCRdb's table has in-frame clones only and misses some. D and trimming were read from the DNA, whereas the V and J calls and clone size are those reported in that table. The sample lists about 160,000 clones; roughly nine tenths were seen once. These data come from a study of blood T cell repertoires in COVID-19. Study-wide background: Samples of COVID-19 (acute and convalescent) were obtained from the United States, Italy and Spain.

Per germline, CDR1 LGHNA and CDR2 YSLEER. With 2 bases clipped from V and 0 bases from J, the junction kept 4 bases outside the gene matches. CDR3 length equals 16 residues. V is TRBV4-3 and J is TRBJ2-1, with 7 bases matching TRBD2. The specimen sequenced was PBMCs or T cells enriched from blood (not recorded which). The TCR comes from a woman in her forties who had been exposed to COVID-19. The CDR3 DNA is TGCGCCAGCAGCCAAACGGGCGGGGGCTCCTACAATGAGCAGTTCTTC. Residues: CASSQTGGGSYNEQFF.